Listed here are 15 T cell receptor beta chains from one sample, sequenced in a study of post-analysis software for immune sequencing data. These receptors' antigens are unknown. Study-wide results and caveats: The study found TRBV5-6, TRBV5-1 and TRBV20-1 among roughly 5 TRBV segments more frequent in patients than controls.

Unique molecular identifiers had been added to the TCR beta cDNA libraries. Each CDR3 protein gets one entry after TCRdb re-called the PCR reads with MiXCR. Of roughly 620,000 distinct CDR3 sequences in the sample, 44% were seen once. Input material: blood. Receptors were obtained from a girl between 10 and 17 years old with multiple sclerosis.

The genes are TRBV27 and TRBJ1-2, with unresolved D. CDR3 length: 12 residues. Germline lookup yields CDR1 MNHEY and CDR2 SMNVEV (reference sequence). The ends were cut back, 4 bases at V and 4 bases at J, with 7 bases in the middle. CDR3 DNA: TGTGCCAGCAGTTCCCGGACCTATGGCTACACCTTC. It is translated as CASSSRTYGYTF.

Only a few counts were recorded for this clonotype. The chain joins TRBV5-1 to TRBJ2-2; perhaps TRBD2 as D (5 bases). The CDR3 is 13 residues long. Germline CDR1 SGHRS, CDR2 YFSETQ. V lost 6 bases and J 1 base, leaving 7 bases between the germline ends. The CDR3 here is CASNAGNTGELFF. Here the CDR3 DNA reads TGCGCCAGCAACGCGGGGAACACCGGGGAGCTGTTTTTT.

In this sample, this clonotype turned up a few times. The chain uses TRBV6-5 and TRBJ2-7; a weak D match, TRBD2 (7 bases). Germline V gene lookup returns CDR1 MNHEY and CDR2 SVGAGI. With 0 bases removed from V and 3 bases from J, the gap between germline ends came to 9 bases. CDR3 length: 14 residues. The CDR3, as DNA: TGTGCCAGCAGTTACTCGAGGGGGGGCTACGAGCAGTACTTC. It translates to CASSYSRGGYEQYF.

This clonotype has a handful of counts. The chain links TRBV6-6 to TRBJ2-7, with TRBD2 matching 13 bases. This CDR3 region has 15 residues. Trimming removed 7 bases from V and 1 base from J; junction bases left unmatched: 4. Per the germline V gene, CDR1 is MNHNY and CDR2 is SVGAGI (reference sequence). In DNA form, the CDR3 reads TGTGCCAGCACCGAACTAGCGGGGGGGTCCTACGAGCAGTACTTC. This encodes CASTELAGGSYEQYF.

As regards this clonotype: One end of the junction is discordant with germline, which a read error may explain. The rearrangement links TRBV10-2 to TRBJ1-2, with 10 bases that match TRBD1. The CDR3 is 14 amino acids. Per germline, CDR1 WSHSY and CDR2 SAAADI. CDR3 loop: CASSAGTGVGGYSF. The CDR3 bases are TGCGCCAGCAGCGCCGGGACAGGGGTGGGCGGCTACAGCTTC.

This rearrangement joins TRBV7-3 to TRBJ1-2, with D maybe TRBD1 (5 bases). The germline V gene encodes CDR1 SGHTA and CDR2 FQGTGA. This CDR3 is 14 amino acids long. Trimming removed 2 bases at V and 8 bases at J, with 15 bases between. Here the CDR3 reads CASSLSTGSGGYTF. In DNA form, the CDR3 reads TGTGCCAGCAGCTTATCCACAGGTTCCGGGGGCTACACCTTC.

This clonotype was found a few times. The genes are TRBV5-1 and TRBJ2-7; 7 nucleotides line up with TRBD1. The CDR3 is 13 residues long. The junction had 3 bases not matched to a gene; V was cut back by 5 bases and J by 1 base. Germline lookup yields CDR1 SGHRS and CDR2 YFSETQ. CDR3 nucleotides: TGCGCCAGCAGGGGGACAGCATCCTACGAGCAGTACTTC. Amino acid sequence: CASRGTASYEQYF.

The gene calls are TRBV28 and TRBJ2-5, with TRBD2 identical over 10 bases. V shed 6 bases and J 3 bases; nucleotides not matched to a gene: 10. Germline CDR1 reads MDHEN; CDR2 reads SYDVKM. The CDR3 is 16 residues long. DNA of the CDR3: TGTGCCAGCAGCCCCTGGGCTAGCGGGAGAAAAGAGACCCAGTACTTC. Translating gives CASSPWASGRKETQYF.

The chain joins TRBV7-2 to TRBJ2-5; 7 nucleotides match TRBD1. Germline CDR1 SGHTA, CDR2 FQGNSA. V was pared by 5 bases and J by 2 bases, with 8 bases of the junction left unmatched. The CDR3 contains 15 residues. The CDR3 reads CASSVRTGFQETQYF. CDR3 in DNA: TGTGCCAGCAGCGTCCGGACAGGTTTTCAAGAGACCCAGTACTTC.

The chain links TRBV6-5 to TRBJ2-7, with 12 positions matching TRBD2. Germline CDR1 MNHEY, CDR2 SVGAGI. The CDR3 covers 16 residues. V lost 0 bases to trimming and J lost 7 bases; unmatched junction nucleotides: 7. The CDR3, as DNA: TGTGCCAGCAGTTACTCCCGACTAGCGGGAGTACGGGAGCAGTACTTC. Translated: CASSYSRLAGVREQYF.

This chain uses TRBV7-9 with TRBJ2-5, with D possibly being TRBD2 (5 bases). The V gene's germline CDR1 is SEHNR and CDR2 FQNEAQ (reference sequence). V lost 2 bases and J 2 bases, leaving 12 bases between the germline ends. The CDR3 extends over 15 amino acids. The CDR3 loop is CASSLLLLEQETQYF. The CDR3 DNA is TGTGCCAGCAGCTTACTACTACTAGAGCAAGAGACCCAGTACTTC.

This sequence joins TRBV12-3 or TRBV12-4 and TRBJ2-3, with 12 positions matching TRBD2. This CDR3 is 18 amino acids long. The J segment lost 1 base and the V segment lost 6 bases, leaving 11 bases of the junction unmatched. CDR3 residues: CASSRGLAGLGGTDTQYF. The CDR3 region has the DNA TGTGCCAGCAGCCGGGGACTAGCGGGCCTAGGTGGCACAGATACGCAGTATTTT.

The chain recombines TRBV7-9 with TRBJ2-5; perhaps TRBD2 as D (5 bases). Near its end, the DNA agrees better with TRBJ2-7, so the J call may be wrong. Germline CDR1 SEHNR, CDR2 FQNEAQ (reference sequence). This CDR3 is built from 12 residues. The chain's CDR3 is CASSFRGNEQYF. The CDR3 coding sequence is TGTGCCAGCAGCTTTCGGGGTAACGAGCAGTACTTC.

The chain's CDR3 is CASSPGGTSGGTDTQYF. In DNA, the CDR3 is TGTGCCAGCAGCCCCGGGGGGACTAGCGGAGGCACAGATACGCAGTATTTT. The rearrangement links TRBV12-3 or TRBV12-4 to TRBJ2-3; TRBD2 aligns across 11 bases. J gave up 1 base and V 6 bases, and 9 bases lay outside the gene matches. The CDR3 extends over 17 amino acids.

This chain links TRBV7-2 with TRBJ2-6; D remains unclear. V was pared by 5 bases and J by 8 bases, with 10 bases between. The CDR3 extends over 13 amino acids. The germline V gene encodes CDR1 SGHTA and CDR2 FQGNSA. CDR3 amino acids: CASSPWRTNVLTF. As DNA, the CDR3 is TGTGCCAGCAGCCCCTGGCGGACCAACGTCCTGACTTTC.